Many counts were recorded for the clone carrying this TCR beta chain. The target antigen is unknown. This record comes from a study of prognosis after radiotherapy for stage I lung cancer. The overall study: In fourteen patients the disease was a newly diagnosed primary stage I lung tumor, whereas about five had oligometastatic NSCLC following surgical resection of the primary tumor. Four patients developed post-radiotherapy distant metastases at median 7 months; more than 13 had no significant progression. General study findings and limits: Patients with and without metastases reportedly differed in TRBV and TRBJ gene usage frequencies.

The TCR beta CDR3 region was amplified from genomic DNA, with two rounds of multiplex PCR being used for the amplification. It was primers specific to each TRBV and TRBJ gene that first-round PCR used. TCRdb used MiXCR to reprocess the multiplex PCR reads, holding one entry per CDR3 protein. Counted here are tens of thousands of distinct CDR3 sequences, roughly a quarter occurring once; the ten biggest clones make up 25% to 30%. Trimming cost V 2 bases and J 0 bases, with 7 bases left between them. The germline V gene encodes CDR1 DFQATT and CDR2 SNEGSKA (reference sequence). This CDR3 contains 14 residues. The authors drew approximately 6 milliliters of peripheral blood at each of two time points.

This chain connects TRBV20-1 to TRBJ2-2, with unresolved D. Sequences were derived from PBMCs, sampled before or after stereotactic body radiation therapy (not recorded which). The receptor comes from a donor aged 50 or older with non-small cell lung cancer. The CDR3: CSARSSANTGELFF. CDR3 DNA: TGCAGTGCTAGATCATCAGCGAACACCGGGGAGCTGTTTTTT.